A selection of T cell receptor beta chains follows, all from one sample in a study of cytomegalovirus exposure and HLA in healthy donors. The repertoire was sequenced with immunoSEQ multiplex PCR; TCRdb's copy has only in-frame clones and lacks some. This table holds fewer than 90,000 clones, about 80% found once. Sequenced: PBMCs. All receptors come from a man aged 25-45 years in good health and CMV-seropositive. Each CDR3 is given without its conserved first and last residue.

V gene	J gene	CDR3 protein
TRBV14	-	ASSLSRGRELYEQY
TRBV19	TRBJ2-7	ASRWGPHSYEQY
TRBV7-6	TRBJ2-3	ASSPGLAGDTSDTQY
TRBV7-9	TRBJ1-6	ASSPPPEATLH
TRBV28	TRBJ2-6	ASSPQTGQKVASGANVLT
TRBV6-5	TRBJ1-1	ASSYRQGMNTEAF
TRBV30	TRBJ2-3	ARASGVGPDTQY
TRBV6-1	TRBJ1-5	ASKGTGSGQPQH
TRBV19	TRBJ1-1	ASSIARGLNTEAF
TRBV29-1	TRBJ2-3	SVEVGVADTQY
TRBV7-9	TRBJ2-1	ASSLFRNQRLDNEQF
TRBV6-4	TRBJ2-6	ASSDRGRTILSGANVLT
TRBV5-6	TRBJ2-1	ASSRSGQGYNEQF
TRBV20-1	TRBJ2-1	SATGEAEQF
TRBV7-3	TRBJ2-6	ASSPRGGSGANVLT
TRBV7-2	TRBJ2-3	ASSAGLAGGTDTQY
TRBV5-5	TRBJ2-7	ASSPGLTYEQY
TRBV7-9	TRBJ2-7	ASSLSAGAYEQY
TRBV6-1	TRBJ2-1	ASRTGGGGQVEQF
TRBV10-3	TRBJ1-5	AISESGGIGNQPQH
TRBV27	-	ASSSSGGYEQY
TRBV7-9	TRBJ1-6	SSSLLGTGHNSPLH
TRBV6-1	TRBJ1-1	ASSTSVTEAF
TRBV6-5	TRBJ1-4	ASSVRQATNEKLF
TRBV5-6	TRBJ2-7	ASSRDSTYEQY
TRBV29-1	TRBJ2-5	SVEDLGTSGVGRH
TRBV4-1	TRBJ1-1	ASSQGAGSPPTEAF
TRBV6-5	TRBJ1-1	ASILDRGTEAF